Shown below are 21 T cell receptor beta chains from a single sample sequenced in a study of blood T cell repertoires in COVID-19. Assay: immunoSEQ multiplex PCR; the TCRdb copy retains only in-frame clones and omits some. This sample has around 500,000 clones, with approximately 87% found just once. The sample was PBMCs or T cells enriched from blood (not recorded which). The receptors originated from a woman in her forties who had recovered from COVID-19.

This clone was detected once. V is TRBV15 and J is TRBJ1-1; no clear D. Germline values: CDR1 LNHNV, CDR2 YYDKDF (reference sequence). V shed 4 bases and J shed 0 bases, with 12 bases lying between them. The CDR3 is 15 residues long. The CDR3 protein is CATSTQATLNTEAFF. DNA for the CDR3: TGTGCCACCAGCACCCAGGCGACCCTGAACACTGAAGCTTTCTTT.

The CDR3 DNA reads as TGTGCCAGCAGCCAAGGTATCGAGGACAGGGGAGCCAAAAACATTCAGTACTTC. It encodes CASSQGIEDRGAKNIQYF. V is TRBV3-1 (or the pseudogene TRBV3-2) and J is TRBJ2-4; TRBD1 aligns across 9 bases. Germline lookup yields CDR1 LGHDT and CDR2 YNNKEL (reference sequence). The CDR3 runs to 18 residues. The V segment lost 1 base and the J segment 0 bases; nucleotides outside the gene matches: 7.

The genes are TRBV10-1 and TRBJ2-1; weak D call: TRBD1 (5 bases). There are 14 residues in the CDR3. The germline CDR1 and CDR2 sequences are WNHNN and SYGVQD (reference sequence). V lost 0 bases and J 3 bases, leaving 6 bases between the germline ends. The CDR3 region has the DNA TGCGCCAGCAGTGAGTCGACAGACTACAATGAGCAGTTCTTC. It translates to CASSESTDYNEQFF.

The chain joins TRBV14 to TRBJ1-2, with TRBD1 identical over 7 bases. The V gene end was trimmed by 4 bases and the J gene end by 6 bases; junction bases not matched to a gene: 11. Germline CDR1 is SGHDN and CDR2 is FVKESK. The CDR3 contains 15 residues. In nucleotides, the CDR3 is TGTGCCAGCAGCCCCCGATACGGGACAGCAGATGGCTACACCTTC. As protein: CASSPRYGTADGYTF.

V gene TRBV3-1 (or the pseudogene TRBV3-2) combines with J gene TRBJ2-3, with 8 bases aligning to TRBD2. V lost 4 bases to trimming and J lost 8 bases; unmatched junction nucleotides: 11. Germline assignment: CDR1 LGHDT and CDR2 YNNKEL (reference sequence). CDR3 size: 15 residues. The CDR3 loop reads CASSRGGGRFVTQYF. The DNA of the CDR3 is TGTGCCAGCAGCCGGGGGGGCGGGAGGTTCGTTACGCAGTATTTT.

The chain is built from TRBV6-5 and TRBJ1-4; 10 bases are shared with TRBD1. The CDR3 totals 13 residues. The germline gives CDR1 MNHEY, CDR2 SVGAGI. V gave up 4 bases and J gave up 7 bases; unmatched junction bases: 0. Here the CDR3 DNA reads TGTGCCAGCAGTTGGGACAGGGGTGAAAAACTGTTTTTT. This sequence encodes CASSWDRGEKLFF.

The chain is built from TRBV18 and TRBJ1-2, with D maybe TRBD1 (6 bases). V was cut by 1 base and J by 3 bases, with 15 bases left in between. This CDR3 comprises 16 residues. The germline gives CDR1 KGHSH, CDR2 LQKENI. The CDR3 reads CASSPLQGPLDYGYTF. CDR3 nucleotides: TGTGCCAGCTCACCACTGCAGGGGCCTTTGGACTATGGCTACACCTTC.

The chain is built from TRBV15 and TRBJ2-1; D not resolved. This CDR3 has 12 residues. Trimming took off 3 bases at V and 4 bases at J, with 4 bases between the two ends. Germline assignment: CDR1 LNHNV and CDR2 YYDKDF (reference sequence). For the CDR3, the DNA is TGTGCCACCAGCAGCGGGTACAATGAGCAGTTCTTC. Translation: CATSSGYNEQFF.

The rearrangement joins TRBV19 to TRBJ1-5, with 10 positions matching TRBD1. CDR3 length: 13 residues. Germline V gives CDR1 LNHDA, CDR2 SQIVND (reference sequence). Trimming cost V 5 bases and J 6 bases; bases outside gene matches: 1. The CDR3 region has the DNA TGTGCCAGTAGTGACAGGGGGCCTCAGCCCCAGCATTTT. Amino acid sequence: CASSDRGPQPQHF.

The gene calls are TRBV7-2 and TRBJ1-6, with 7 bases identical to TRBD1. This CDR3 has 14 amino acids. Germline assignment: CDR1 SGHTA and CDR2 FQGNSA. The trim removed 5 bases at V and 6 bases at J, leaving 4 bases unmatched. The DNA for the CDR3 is TGTGCCAGCAGCCCTGGGACAGTTAATTCACCCCTCCACTTT. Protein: CASSPGTVNSPLHF.

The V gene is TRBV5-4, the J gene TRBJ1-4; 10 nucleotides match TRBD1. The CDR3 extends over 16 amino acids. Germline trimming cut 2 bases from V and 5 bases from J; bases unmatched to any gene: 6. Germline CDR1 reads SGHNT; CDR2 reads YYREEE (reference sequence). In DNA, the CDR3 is TGTGCCAGCAGCTTTGGCCTGGGACAGGGGAATGAAAAACTGTTTTTT. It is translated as CASSFGLGQGNEKLFF. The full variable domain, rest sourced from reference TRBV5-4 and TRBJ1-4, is ETGVTQSPTHLIKTRGQQVTLRCSSQSGHNTVSWYQQALGQGPQFIFQYYREEENGRGNFPPRFSGLQFPNYSSELNVNALELDDSALYLCASSFGLGQGNEKLFFGSGTQLSVL.

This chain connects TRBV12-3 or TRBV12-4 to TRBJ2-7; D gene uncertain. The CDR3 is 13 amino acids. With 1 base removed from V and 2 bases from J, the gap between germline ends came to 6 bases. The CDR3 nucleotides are TGTGCCAGCAGTTTAGGGAGCACCTACGAGCAGTACTTC. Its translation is CASSLGSTYEQYF.

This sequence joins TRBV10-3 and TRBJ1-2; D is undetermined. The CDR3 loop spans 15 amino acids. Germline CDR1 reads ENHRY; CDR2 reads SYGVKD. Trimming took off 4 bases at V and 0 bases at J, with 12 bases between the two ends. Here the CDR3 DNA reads TGTGCCATCAGTGGGCTGGGGAGAACTAACTATGGCTACACCTTC. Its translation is CAISGLGRTNYGYTF.

DNA for the CDR3: TGTGCCAGCAGTTTGGAGGGGAGTCGGGGCTACACCTTC. Translating it yields CASSLEGSRGYTF. The chain combines TRBV12-3 or TRBV12-4 with TRBJ1-2; TRBD1 is a possible D gene (5 bases). Deletions cut 3 bases from V and 8 bases from J, with 13 bases between. The CDR3 totals 13 residues.

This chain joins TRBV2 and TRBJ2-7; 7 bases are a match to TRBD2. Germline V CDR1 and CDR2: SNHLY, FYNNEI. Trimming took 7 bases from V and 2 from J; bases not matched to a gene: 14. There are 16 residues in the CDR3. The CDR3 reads CASMFGLLSGTYEQYF. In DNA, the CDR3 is TGTGCCAGCATGTTCGGCCTACTGAGCGGGACCTACGAGCAGTACTTC.

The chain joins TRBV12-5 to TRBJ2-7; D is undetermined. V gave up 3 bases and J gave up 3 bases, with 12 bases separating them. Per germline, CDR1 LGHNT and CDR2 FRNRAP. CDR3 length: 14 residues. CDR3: CASGFAATDYEQYF. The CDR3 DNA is TGTGCTAGTGGTTTCGCAGCGACTGACTACGAGCAGTACTTC. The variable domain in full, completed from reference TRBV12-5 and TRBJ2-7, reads DARVTQTPRHKVTEMGQEVTMRCQPILGHNTVFWYRQTMMQGLELLAYFRNRAPLDDSGMPKDRFSAEMPDATLATLKIQPSEPRDSAVYFCASGFAATDYEQYFGPGTRLTVT.

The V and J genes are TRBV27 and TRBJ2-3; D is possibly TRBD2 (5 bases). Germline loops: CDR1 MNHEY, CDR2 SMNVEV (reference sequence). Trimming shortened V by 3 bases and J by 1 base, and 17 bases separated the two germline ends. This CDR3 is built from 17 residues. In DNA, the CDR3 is TGTGCCAGCAGTTTTCGCCCATCGACCGGGGGCACAGATACGCAGTATTTT. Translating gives CASSFRPSTGGTDTQYF.

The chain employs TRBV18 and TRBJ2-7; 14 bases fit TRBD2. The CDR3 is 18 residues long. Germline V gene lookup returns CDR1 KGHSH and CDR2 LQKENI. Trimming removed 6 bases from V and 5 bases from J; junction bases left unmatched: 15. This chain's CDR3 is CASSPGLAGVLGIDEQYF. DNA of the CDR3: TGTGCCAGCTCGCCGGGACTAGCGGGAGTCTTGGGGATCGACGAGCAGTACTTC.

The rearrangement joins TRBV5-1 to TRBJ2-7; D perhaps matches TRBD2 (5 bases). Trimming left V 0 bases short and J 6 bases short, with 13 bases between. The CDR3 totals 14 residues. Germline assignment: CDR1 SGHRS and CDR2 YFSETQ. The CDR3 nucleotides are TGCGCCAGCAGCTTGGGGCGCGGGTCGAGCGAGCAGTACTTC. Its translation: CASSLGRGSSEQYF.

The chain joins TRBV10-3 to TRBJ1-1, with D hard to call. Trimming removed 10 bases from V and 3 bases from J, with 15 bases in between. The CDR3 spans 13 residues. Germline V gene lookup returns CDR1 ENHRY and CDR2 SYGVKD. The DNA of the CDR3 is TGTGCCACCGCTCTGGAGGGCGACACTGAAGCTTTCTTT. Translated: CATALEGDTEAFF.

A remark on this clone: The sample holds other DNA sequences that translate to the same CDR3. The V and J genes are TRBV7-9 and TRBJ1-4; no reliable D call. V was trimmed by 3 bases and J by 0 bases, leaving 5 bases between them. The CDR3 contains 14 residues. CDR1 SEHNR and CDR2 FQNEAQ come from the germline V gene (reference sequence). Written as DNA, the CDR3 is TGTGCCAGCAGCTTGAGGGCAACTAATGAAAAACTGTTTTTT. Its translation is CASSLRATNEKLFF.